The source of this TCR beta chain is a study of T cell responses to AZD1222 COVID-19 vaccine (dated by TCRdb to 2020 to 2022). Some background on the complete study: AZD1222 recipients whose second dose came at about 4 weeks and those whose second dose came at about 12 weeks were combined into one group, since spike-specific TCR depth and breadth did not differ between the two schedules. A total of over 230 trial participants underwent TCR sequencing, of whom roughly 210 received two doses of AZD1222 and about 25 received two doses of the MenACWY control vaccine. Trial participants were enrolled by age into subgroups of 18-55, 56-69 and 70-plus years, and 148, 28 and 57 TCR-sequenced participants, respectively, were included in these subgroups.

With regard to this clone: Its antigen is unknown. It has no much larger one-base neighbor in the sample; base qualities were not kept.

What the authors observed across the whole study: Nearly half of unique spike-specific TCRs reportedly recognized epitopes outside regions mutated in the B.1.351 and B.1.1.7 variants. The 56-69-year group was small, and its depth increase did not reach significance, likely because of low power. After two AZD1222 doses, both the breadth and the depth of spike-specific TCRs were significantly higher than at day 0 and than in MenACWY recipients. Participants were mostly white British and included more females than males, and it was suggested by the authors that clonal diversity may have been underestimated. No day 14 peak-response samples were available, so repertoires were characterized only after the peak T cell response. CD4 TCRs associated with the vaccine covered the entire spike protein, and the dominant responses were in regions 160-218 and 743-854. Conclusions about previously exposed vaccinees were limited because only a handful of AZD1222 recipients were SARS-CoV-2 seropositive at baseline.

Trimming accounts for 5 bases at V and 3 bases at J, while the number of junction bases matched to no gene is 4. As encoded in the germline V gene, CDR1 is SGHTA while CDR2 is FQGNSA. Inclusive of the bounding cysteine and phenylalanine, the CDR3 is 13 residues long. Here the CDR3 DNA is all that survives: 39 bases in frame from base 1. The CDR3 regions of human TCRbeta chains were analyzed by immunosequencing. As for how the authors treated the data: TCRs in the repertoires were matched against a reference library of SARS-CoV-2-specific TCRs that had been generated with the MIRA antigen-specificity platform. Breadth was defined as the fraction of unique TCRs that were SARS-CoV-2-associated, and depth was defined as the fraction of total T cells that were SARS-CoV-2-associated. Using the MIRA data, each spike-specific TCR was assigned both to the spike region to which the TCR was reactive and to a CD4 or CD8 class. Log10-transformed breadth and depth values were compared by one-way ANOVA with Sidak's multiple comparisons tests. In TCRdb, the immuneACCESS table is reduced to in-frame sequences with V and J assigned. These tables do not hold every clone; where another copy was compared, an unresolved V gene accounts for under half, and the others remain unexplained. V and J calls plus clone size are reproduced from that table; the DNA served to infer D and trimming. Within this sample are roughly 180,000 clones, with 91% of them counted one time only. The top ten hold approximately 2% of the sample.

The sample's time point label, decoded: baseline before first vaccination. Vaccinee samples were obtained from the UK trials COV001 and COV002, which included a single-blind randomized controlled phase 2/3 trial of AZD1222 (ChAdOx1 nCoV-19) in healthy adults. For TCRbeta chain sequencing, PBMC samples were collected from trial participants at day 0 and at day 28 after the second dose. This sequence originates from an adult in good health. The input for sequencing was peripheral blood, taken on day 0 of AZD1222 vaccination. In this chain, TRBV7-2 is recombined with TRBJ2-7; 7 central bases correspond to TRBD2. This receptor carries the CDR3 CASSRGVYYEQYF. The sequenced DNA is TGTGCCAGCAGCCGGGGGGTCTACTACGAGCAGTACTTC. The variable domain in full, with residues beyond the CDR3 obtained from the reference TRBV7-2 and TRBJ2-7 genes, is GAGVSQSPSNKVTEKGKDVELRCDPISGHTALYWYRQSLGQGLEFLIYFQGNSAPDKSGLPSDRFSAERTGGSVSTLTIQRTQQEDSAVYLCASSRGVYYEQYFGPGTRLTVT.